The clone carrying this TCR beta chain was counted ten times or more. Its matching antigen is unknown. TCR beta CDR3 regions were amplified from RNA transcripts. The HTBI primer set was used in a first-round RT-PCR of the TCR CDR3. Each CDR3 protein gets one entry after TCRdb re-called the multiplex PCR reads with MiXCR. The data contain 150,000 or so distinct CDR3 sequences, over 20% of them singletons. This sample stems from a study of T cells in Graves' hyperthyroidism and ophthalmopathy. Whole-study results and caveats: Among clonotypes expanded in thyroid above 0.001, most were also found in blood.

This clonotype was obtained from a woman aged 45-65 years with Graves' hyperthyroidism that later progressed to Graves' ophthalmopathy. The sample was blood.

CDR3 region: CASSSTGTHMNTEAFF. In DNA, the CDR3 is TGTGCCAGCAGCTCCACAGGGACCCACATGAACACTGAAGCTTTCTTT. The J gene is TRBJ1-1, the V gene TRBV7-8; weak D call: TRBD1 (6 bases). V was shortened by 4 bases and J by 0 bases, with 15 bases between the two germline ends. The CDR3 sequence is 16 residues long. In germline, CDR1 is SGHVS, CDR2 FQNEAQ.